Sequencing of this T cell receptor (beta chain) was carried out in a study of identical twins. Many counts were recorded for this clonotype. MiXCR was run by TCRdb on the 5' RACE reads, yielding one entry per CDR3 protein. The table includes under 250,000 distinct CDR3 sequences, about 7.5% detected once. The CDR3 contains 15 residues. The V gene's germline CDR1 is DFQATT and CDR2 SNEGSKA (reference sequence). The ends lost 7 bases at V and 1 base at J; junction bases unmatched: 12. The same data also contributed to another study, on yellow fever vaccine responses in identical twins.

The sequence was collected from a young woman in good health. Sample: CD8+ T cells sorted from blood. The chain is built from TRBV20-1 and TRBJ1-2; 7 nucleotides align to TRBD1. CDR3: CSDSGLDRNNYGYTF. The CDR3 coding sequence is TGCAGTGATTCGGGCCTGGACAGGAATAACTATGGCTACACCTTC.